This T cell receptor (beta chain) was identified in a study of T cells in Graves' hyperthyroidism and ophthalmopathy. RNA transcripts yielded amplified TCR beta CDR3 regions. The HTBI set primed first-round TCR CDR3 RT-PCR. Using its own MiXCR run on the multiplex PCR reads, TCRdb lists one record per CDR3 protein. In the table there are over 650,000 distinct CDR3 sequences, over 15% of which are singletons. Over 18 months, lack of ophthalmopathy progression marked Graves' hyperthyroidism as stable. Based on clinical symptoms, serum thyroxine and TRAb, thyroid ultrasound and orbital computed tomography, diagnoses were reached. The PBMCs studied were ones that came from 10 ml fresh peripheral blood. Findings and limits, study-wide: Model predictions of ophthalmopathy came a median roughly 6.7 months before onset.

The germline V and J ends were trimmed by 2 bases and 0 bases, with 8 bases remaining between them. CDR3 length: 15 amino acids. Germline lookup yields CDR1 MDHEN and CDR2 SYDVKM. This clonotype has ten or more counts. Its antigen is not known. Sequencing was done on a sample of blood. This chain links TRBV28 with TRBJ1-5; the D is unclear. The sequence came from a man aged 18 to 30 with Graves' hyperthyroidism. As DNA, the CDR3 is TGTGCCAGCAGTTTAAACAGATTTAGCAATCAGCCCCAGCATTTT. Encoded protein: CASSLNRFSNQPQHF.